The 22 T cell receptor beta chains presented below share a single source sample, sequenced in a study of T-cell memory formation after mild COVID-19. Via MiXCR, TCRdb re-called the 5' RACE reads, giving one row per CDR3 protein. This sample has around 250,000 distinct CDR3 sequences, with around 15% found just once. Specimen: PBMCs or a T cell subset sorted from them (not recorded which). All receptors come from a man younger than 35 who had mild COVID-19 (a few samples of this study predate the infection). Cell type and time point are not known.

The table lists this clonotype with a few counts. This CDR3 is CASSPAIEAFF. The CDR3 DNA reads TGCGCCAGCAGTCCGGCAATTGAAGCTTTCTTT. The chain has TRBV5-1 and TRBJ1-1; D is ambiguous. This CDR3 has 11 residues. CDR1 SGHRS and CDR2 YFSETQ come from the germline V gene. The V gene lost 5 bases and the J gene lost 7 bases, with 9 bases spanning the gap.

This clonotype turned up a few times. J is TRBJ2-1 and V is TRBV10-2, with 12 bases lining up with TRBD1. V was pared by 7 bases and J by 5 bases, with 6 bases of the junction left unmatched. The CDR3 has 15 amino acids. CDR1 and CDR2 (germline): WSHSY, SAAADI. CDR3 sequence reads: CASNPGQGAHNEQFF. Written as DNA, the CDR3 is TGCGCCAGCAACCCGGGACAGGGGGCACACAATGAGCAGTTCTTC.

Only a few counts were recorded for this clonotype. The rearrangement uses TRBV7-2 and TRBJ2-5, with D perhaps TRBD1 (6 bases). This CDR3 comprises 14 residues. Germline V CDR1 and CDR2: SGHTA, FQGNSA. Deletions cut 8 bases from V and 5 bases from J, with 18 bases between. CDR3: CASGQRAGRETQYF. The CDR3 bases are TGTGCCAGCGGACAGAGGGCGGGTAGGGAGACCCAGTACTTC.

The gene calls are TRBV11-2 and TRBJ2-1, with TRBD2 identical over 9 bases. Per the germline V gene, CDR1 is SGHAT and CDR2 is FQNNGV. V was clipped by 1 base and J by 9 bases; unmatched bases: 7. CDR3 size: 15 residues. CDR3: CASSLVAGGPGEQFF. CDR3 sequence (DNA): TGTGCCAGCAGCTTAGTGGCGGGGGGGCCCGGTGAGCAGTTCTTC.

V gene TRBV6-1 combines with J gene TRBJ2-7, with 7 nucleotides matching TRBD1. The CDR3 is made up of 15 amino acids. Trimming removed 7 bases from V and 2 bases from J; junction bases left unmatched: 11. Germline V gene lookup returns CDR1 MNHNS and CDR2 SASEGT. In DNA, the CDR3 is TGTGCCAGCACCGGACGGACAGGATCCCCCTACGAGCAGTACGTC. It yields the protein CASTGRTGSPYEQYV.

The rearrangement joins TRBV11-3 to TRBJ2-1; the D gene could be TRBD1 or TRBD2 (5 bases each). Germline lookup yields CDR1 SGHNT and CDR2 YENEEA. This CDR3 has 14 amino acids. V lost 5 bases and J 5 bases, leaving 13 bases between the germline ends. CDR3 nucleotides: TGTGCCAGCAGCGACCGGGACGGCCACAATGAGCAGTTCTTC. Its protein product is CASSDRDGHNEQFF.

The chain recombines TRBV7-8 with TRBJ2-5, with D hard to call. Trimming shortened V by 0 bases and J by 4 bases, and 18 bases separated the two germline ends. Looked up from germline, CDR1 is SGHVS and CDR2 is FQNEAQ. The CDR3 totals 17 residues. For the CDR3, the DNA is TGTGCCAGCAGCTTAGCGATCGACCAGCCAGAGATAGAGACCCAGTACTTC. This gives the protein CASSLAIDQPEIETQYF.

The CDR3 reads CASRTLTGGVGKLFF. Here the CDR3 DNA reads TGTGCCAGCAGGACCCTAACAGGGGGCGTGGGAAAACTGTTTTTT. The chain links TRBV27 to TRBJ1-4; TRBD1 aligns across 9 bases. Germline values: CDR1 MNHEY, CDR2 SMNVEV (reference sequence). V lost 6 bases to trimming and J lost 10 bases; unmatched junction nucleotides: 12. The CDR3 is made up of 15 amino acids.

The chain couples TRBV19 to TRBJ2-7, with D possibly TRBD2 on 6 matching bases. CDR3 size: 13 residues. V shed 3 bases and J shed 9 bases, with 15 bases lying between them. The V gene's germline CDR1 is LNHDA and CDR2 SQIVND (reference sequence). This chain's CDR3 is CASSMGLPGVQYF. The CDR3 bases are TGTGCCAGTAGTATGGGCCTCCCGGGGGTGCAGTACTTC. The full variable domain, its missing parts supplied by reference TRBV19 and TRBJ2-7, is DGGITQSPKYLFRKEGQNVTLSCEQNLNHDAMYWYRQDPGQGLRLIYYSQIVNDFQKGDIAEGYSVSREKKESFPLTVTSAQKNPTAFYLCASSMGLPGVQYFGPGTRLTVT.

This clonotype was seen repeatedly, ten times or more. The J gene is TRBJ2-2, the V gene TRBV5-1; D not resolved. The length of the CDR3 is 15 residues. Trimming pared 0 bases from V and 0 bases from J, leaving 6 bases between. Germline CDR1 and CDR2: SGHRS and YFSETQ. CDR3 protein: CASSLASSNTGELFF. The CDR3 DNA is TGCGCCAGCAGCTTGGCCTCGTCGAACACCGGGGAGCTGTTTTTT.

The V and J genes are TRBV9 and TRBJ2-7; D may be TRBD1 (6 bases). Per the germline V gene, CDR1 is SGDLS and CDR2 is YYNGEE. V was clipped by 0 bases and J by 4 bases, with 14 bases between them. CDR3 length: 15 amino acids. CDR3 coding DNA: TGTGCCAGCAGCGTAGGGGCAGGGGATCTTTACGAGCAGTACTTC. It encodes CASSVGAGDLYEQYF.

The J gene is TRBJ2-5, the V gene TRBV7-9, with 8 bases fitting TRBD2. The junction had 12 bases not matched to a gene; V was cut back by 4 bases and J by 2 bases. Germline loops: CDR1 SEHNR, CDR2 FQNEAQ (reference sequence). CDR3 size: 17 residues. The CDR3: CASSSIPLTSAQETQYF. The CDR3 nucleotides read TGTGCCAGCAGCTCTATCCCTTTGACTAGCGCACAAGAGACCCAGTACTTC. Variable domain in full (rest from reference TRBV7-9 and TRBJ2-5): DTGVSQNPRHKITKRGQNVTFRCDPISEHNRLYWYRQTLGQGPEFLTYFQNEAQLEKSRLLSDRFSAERPKGSFSTLEIQRTEQGDSAMYLCASSSIPLTSAQETQYFGPGTRLLVL.

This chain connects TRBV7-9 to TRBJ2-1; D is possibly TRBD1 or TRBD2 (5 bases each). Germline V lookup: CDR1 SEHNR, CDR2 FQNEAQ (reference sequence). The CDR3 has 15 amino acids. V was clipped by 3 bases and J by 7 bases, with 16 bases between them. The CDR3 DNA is TGTGCCAGCAGCTTGCCGGGACGACCGTGGAATGAGCAGTTCTTC. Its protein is CASSLPGRPWNEQFF.

The CDR3 here is CASSVTQNQPQHF. CDR3 sequence (DNA): TGTGCCAGCAGTGTAACCCAGAATCAGCCCCAGCATTTT. This chain connects TRBV12-3 or TRBV12-4 to TRBJ1-5; no firm D call. V was cut by 5 bases and J by 4 bases, with 9 bases left in between. This CDR3 is built from 13 residues.

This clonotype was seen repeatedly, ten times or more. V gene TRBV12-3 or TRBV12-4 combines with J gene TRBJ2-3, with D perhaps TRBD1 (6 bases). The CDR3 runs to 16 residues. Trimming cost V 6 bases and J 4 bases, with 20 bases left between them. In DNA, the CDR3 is TGTGCCAGCAGCCCTCCAGACCCCAGGGGAGCAGATACGCAGTATTTT. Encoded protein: CASSPPDPRGADTQYF.

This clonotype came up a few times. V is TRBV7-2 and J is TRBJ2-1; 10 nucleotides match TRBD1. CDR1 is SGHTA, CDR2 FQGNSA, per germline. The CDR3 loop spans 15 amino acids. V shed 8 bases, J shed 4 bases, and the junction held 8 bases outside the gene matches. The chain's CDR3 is CASGQGDRGYNEQFF. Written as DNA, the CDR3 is TGTGCCAGCGGACAGGGGGACAGGGGATACAATGAGCAGTTCTTC.

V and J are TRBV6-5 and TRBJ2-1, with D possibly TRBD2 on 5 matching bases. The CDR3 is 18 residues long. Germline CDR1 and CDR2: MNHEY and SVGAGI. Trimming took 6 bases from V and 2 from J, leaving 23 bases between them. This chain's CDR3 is CASRRSLGGFRTYNEQFF. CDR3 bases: TGTGCCAGCAGACGATCCTTGGGCGGGTTTAGGACCTACAATGAGCAGTTCTTC.

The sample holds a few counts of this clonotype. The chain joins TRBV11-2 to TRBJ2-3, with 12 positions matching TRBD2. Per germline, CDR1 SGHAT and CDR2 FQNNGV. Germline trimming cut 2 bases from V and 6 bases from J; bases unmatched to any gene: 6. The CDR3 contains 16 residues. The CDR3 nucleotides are TGTGCCAGCAGCTTAAGGCTAGCGGGGGGGCTGGATACGCAGTATTTT. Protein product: CASSLRLAGGLDTQYF.

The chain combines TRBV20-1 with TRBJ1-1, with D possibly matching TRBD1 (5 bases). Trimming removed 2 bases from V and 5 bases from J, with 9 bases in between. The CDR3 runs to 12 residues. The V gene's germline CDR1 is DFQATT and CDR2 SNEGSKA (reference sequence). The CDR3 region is CSARSGITEAFF. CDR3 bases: TGCAGTGCTAGATCAGGGATAACTGAAGCTTTCTTT.

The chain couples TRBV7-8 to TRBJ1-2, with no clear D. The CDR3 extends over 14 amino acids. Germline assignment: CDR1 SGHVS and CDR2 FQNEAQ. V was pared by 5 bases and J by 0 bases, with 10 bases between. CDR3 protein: CASSPILANYGYTF. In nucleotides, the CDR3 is TGTGCCAGCAGCCCCATCTTGGCTAACTATGGCTACACCTTC.

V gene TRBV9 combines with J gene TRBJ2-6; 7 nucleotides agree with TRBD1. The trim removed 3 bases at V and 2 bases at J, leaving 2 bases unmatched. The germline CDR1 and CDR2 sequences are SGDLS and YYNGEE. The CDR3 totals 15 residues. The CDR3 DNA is TGTGCCAGCAGCGGGCAGGGGGCTGGGGCCAACGTCCTGACTTTC. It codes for CASSGQGAGANVLTF.

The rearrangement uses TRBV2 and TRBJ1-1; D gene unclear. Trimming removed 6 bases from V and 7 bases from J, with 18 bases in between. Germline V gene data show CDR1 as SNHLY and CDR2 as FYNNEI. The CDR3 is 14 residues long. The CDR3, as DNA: TGTGCCAGCAGGGGATGGACTGAGGGCTTTGAAGCTTTCTTT. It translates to CASRGWTEGFEAFF. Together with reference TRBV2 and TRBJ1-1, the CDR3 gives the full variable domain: EPEVTQTPSHQVTQMGQEVILRCVPISNHLYFYWYRQILGQKVEFLVSFYNNEISEKSEIFDDQFSVERPDGSNFTLKIRSTKLEDSAMYFCASRGWTEGFEAFFGQGTRLTVV.